The clone carrying this T cell receptor (beta chain) has a handful of counts. Its matching antigen is unknown. The data originate from a study of cytomegalovirus exposure and HLA in healthy donors. In the study overall: From donors who were HLA-typed, an early data release held 65 million to 85 million unique TCRs. Study-level findings and limits: Fewer N-insertions (relative to the approximately 700-donor mean) were reportedly seen in an Asian-associated ancestry cluster in a later analysis. Prior analysis indicated that the majority of TCR beta V segments exhibited productivity approximately 87% or approximately 30% of the time.

The study sampled nominally healthy donors, though unrecorded immune exposures were likely. Use of 60 Vbeta and 13 Jbeta primers characterized the PCR. Data came from immunoSEQ multiplex PCR; TCRdb stores just in-frame clones and leaves some out. The data show tens of thousands of clones, approximately 67% seen once. V was cut by 4 bases and J by 0 bases, with 10 bases left in between. The CDR3 has 15 residues. CDR1 and CDR2 (germline): MGHRA, YSYEKL. The sequence was obtained from a man aged 35-49 years in good health and CMV-seropositive. The V gene is TRBV4-1, the J gene TRBJ2-1; TRBD1 is a possible D gene (5 bases). Sequencing was carried out using PBMCs. CDR3 in amino acids: CASSLRASSYNEQFF. The DNA for the CDR3 is TGCGCCAGCAGCCTCAGGGCTAGCTCCTACAATGAGCAGTTCTTC.